One sample yielded the 28 T cell receptor beta chains listed below, sequenced in a study of T cells in Graves' hyperthyroidism and ophthalmopathy. Amplified TCR beta CDR3 regions came from RNA transcripts. First-round RT-PCR with HTBI primers amplified the TCR CDR3 region. TCRdb fed the multiplex PCR reads into MiXCR, producing one record per CDR3 protein. The profile shows about 130,000 distinct CDR3 sequences, approximately 20% of them singletons. What was sequenced was blood. These receptors originate from a woman in her forties or fifties with Graves' hyperthyroidism that later progressed to Graves' ophthalmopathy.

This chain connects TRBV19 to TRBJ1-5; D gene ambiguous. V shed 7 bases and J shed 7 bases, with 14 bases lying between them. Germline V gives CDR1 LNHDA, CDR2 SQIVND (reference sequence). This CDR3 region has 13 residues. This chain's CDR3 is CASTPRPRQPQHF. The CDR3 region has the DNA TGTGCCAGTACCCCACGCCCTCGGCAGCCCCAGCATTTT.

The chain is built from TRBV5-1 and TRBJ1-1; TRBD1 matches at 9 bases. The CDR3 runs to 15 residues. The germline gives CDR1 SGHRS, CDR2 YFSETQ. Unmatched junction bases numbered 8, after V lost 4 bases and J lost 4 bases. The CDR3 reads CASSPGTGPGTEAFF. The CDR3 nucleotides are TGCGCCAGCAGCCCGGGGACAGGGCCGGGCACTGAAGCTTTCTTT.

Ten or more counts support this clonotype. The J gene is TRBJ2-7, the V gene TRBV20-1; 7 nucleotides agree with TRBD1. This CDR3 comprises 15 residues. Germline CDR1 reads DFQATT; CDR2 reads SNEGSKA (reference sequence). The V and J ends lost 4 bases and 1 base, in that order; junction bases with no gene match: 10. The CDR3 nucleotides read TGCAGTGCTATGTCCCCCGACAGGGTGTCCTACGAGCAGTACTTC. It specifies CSAMSPDRVSYEQYF.

The chain recombines TRBV6-1 with TRBJ2-2; weak D call: TRBD2 (6 bases). The CDR3 length is 13 residues. Germline V gives CDR1 MNHNS, CDR2 SASEGT. The ends were cut back, 10 bases at V and 5 bases at J, with 14 bases in the middle. The DNA of the CDR3 is TGTGCCACCAAGGACGGGGGAACCGGGGAGCTGTTTTTT. It is translated as CATKDGGTGELFF.

This clonotype was counted at least ten times. The chain carries TRBV27 and TRBJ2-7, with 7 nucleotides matching TRBD1. This CDR3 has 14 residues. Germline values: CDR1 MNHEY, CDR2 SMNVEV (reference sequence). V lost 6 bases, J lost 2 bases, and 7 bases stayed unmatched. The CDR3 DNA is TGTGCCAGCAGCCAACTCGGGACAGCCTACGAGCAGTACTTC. It specifies CASSQLGTAYEQYF.

The rearrangement joins TRBV20-1 to TRBJ2-5; maybe TRBD2 (6 bases). The CDR3 is 15 amino acids. Germline values: CDR1 DFQATT, CDR2 SNEGSKA (reference sequence). V dropped 5 bases and J dropped 1 base, with 17 bases sitting between them. CDR3 bases: TGCAGTGCTTCCTTCGTGGAGGGCCTCCAAGAGACCCAGTACTTC. It specifies CSASFVEGLQETQYF.

Ten or more counts support this clonotype. The chain has TRBV20-1 and TRBJ1-1, with a tentative D call TRBD1 (6 bases). The CDR3 contains 13 residues. V was trimmed by 2 bases and J by 11 bases, leaving 18 bases between them. CDR1 and CDR2 from the germline V gene are DFQATT and SNEGSKA (reference sequence). Written as DNA, the CDR3 is TGCAGTGCTAGAAGACAGGTACAACGGCGGGCTTTCTTT. Encoded protein: CSARRQVQRRAFF.

This clonotype was counted at least ten times. The rearrangement uses TRBV6-2 or TRBV6-3 and TRBJ2-1; TRBD2 aligns across 8 bases. Trimming removed 6 bases from V and 7 bases from J; junction bases left unmatched: 5. This CDR3 contains 13 residues. CDR1 is MNHEY and CDR2 is SVGEGT in the germline V gene. CDR3 in amino acids: CASRGTSFNEQFF. CDR3 in DNA: TGTGCCAGCAGAGGGACTAGTTTTAATGAGCAGTTCTTC.

This clonotype was observed a handful of times. J is TRBJ1-2 and V is TRBV10-3; D remains unclear. V was clipped by 0 bases and J by 3 bases, with 5 bases between them. The germline CDR1 and CDR2 sequences are ENHRY and SYGVKD. There are 13 residues in the CDR3. CDR3 protein: CAISESPDYGYTF. CDR3 DNA: TGTGCCATCAGTGAGTCGCCAGACTATGGCTACACCTTC.

The table lists this clonotype with many counts. In nucleotides, the CDR3 is TGTGCCAGCTCAAGTGGGATGGCCTTTAACACTGAAGCTTTCTTT. As protein: CASSSGMAFNTEAFF. The V and J genes are TRBV18 and TRBJ1-1, with D unresolved. The CDR3 contains 15 residues. V was clipped by 5 bases and J by 2 bases, with 15 bases between them. Looked up from germline, CDR1 is KGHSH and CDR2 is LQKENI. Combining the CDR3 with reference TRBV18 and TRBJ1-1 gives the whole variable domain NAGVMQNPRHLVRRRGQEARLRCSPMKGHSHVYWYRQLPEEGLKFMVYLQKENIIDESGMPKERFSAEFPKEGPSILRIQQVVRGDSAAYFCASSSGMAFNTEAFFGQGTRLTVV.

In its sample, this clonotype was seen a few times. One end of the junction varies from germline; a read error may be responsible. The chain is built from TRBV28 and TRBJ1-2; D possibly corresponds to TRBD1 (5 bases). Germline V gene data show CDR1 as MDHEN and CDR2 as SYDVKM. CDR3 length: 14 residues. CDR3 in DNA: TGTGCCAGCAGTACCTTGTGGGGGAACTATGGCCACACCTTC. Encoded protein: CASSTLWGNYGHTF.

This clonotype was detected only a few times. V usage is TRBV20-1 and J usage is TRBJ1-5; D gene uncertain. The CDR3 spans 13 residues. Trimming took 3 bases from V and 8 from J, leaving 14 bases between them. Germline CDR1 reads DFQATT; CDR2 reads SNEGSKA (reference sequence). CDR3 residues: CSARPEPREPQHF. The CDR3 nucleotides are TGCAGTGCTAGGCCCGAACCTAGGGAGCCCCAGCATTTT.

This clonotype was detected many times. J is TRBJ1-4 and V is TRBV5-5; TRBD1 matches at 9 bases. The CDR3 consists of 20 residues. Germline loops: CDR1 SGHKS, CDR2 YYEKEE (reference sequence). Trimming removed 4 bases from V and 7 bases from J; junction bases left unmatched: 23. The CDR3 DNA reads as TGTGCCAGCAGCCGAGGGGCCGACGGGACAGGGCCTTCTCGACGTGAAAAACTGTTTTTT. Translation: CASSRGADGTGPSRREKLFF.

The table lists this clonotype with many counts. The chain recombines TRBV29-1 with TRBJ2-7, with 11 bases identical to TRBD1. The CDR3 is 14 amino acids. The junction had 3 bases not matched to a gene; V was cut back by 5 bases and J by 0 bases. From germline, CDR1 is SQVTM and CDR2 ANQGSEA. CDR3 sequence reads: CSVSGTGGSYEQYF. Written as DNA, the CDR3 is TGCAGCGTTTCCGGGACAGGGGGCTCCTACGAGCAGTACTTC.

CDR3 DNA: TGTGCCAGCAGTTACGCGGCAGGGGGTAGGGAAAAACTGTTTTTT. Its protein product is CASSYAAGGREKLFF. The rearrangement links TRBV6-1 to TRBJ1-4; TRBD1 matches 7 bases. V was clipped by 5 bases and J by 8 bases; unmatched bases: 11. Germline CDR1 and CDR2: MNHNS and SASEGT. This CDR3 is built from 15 residues.

This clonotype was seen many times. This chain uses TRBV6-1 with TRBJ1-2; 10 nucleotides align to TRBD1. Germline CDR1 is MNHNS and CDR2 is SASEGT. J was trimmed by 7 bases and V by 4 bases; bases with no gene match: 6. The CDR3 loop spans 14 amino acids. CDR3 in DNA: TGTGCCAGCAGTGCGGGACAGGGGAAAGGTGGCTACACCTTC. Translating it yields CASSAGQGKGGYTF.

This clonotype was detected ten times or more. The J gene is TRBJ1-5, the V gene TRBV11-2; D gene ambiguous. In germline, CDR1 is SGHAT, CDR2 FQNNGV. The CDR3 loop spans 14 amino acids. The V end was cut by 3 bases, the J end by 0 bases, with 6 bases between. The CDR3 loop is CASSFGPSNQPQHF. The CDR3 region has the DNA TGTGCCAGCAGCTTCGGCCCTAGCAATCAGCCCCAGCATTTT.

V gene TRBV28 combines with J gene TRBJ2-1; 9 bases map to TRBD1. Trimming removed 4 bases from V and 7 bases from J; junction bases left unmatched: 11. Germline CDR1 and CDR2: MDHEN and SYDVKM. The CDR3 sequence is 16 residues long. The CDR3 protein is CASSSRTGTGRNEQFF. Here the CDR3 DNA reads TGTGCCAGCAGTTCCCGAACCGGGACAGGGAGAAATGAGCAGTTCTTC.

This clonotype has a count of ten or more. The chain is built from TRBV30 and TRBJ1-1, with 7 nucleotides matching TRBD1. The germline V gene encodes CDR1 GTSNPN and CDR2 SVGIG (reference sequence). This CDR3 has 14 residues. The ends lost 2 bases at V and 1 base at J; junction bases unmatched: 4. CDR3 amino acids: CAWSQNRGNTEAFF. The DNA for the CDR3 is TGTGCCTGGAGTCAGAACAGGGGGAACACTGAAGCTTTCTTT. Full variable domain (missing parts from reference TRBV30 and TRBJ1-1): SQTIHQWPATLVQPVGSPLSLECTVEGTSNPNLYWYRQAAGRGLQLLFYSVGIGQISSEVPQNLSASRPQDRQFILSSKKLLLSDSGFYLCAWSQNRGNTEAFFGQGTRLTVV.

This clonotype was seen a handful of times. V usage is TRBV28 and J usage is TRBJ1-2, with D unclear. In germline, CDR1 is MDHEN, CDR2 SYDVKM. CDR3 length: 13 residues. Trimming removed 3 bases from V and 4 bases from J, with 9 bases in between. CDR3 sequence (DNA): TGTGCCAGCAGTTTTACCCGTTCCTATGGCTACACCTTC. Encoded protein: CASSFTRSYGYTF.

This clonotype was picked up many times. The CDR3 loop is CSARSASGEVLQETQYF. The DNA of the CDR3 is TGCAGTGCTAGATCGGCTAGCGGGGAAGTGCTTCAAGAGACCCAGTACTTC. The rearrangement joins TRBV20-1 to TRBJ2-5, with TRBD2 matching 9 bases. The CDR3 is 17 residues long. V gave up 2 bases and J gave up 2 bases; unmatched junction bases: 12. CDR1 is DFQATT and CDR2 is SNEGSKA in the germline V gene (reference sequence).

This clonotype was observed at least ten times. The chain joins TRBV7-8 to TRBJ2-7; 9 nucleotides align to TRBD1. This CDR3 region has 15 residues. Trimming at V came to 5 bases and at J to 2 bases, leaving 7 bases not matched to a gene. Germline V gives CDR1 SGHVS, CDR2 FQNEAQ. The DNA for the CDR3 is TGTGCCAGCAGCCCCGGGACAGGGTTGCCCTACGAGCAGTACTTC. Protein: CASSPGTGLPYEQYF. Full variable domain (missing parts from reference TRBV7-8 and TRBJ2-7): GAGVSQSPRYKVAKRGQDVALRCDPISGHVSLFWYQQALGQGPEFLTYFQNEAQLDKSGLPSDRFFAERPEGSVSTLKIQRTQQEDSAVYLCASSPGTGLPYEQYFGPGTRLTVT.

This clonotype appeared many times. This chain connects TRBV6-1 to TRBJ2-2; TRBD2 agrees at 7 bases. CDR1 and CDR2 from the germline V gene are MNHNS and SASEGT. There are 15 residues in the CDR3. Trimming at V came to 8 bases and at J to 0 bases, leaving 6 bases not matched to a gene. The CDR3 bases are TGTGCCAGCGGTGGGCTAGCGGCGAACACCGGGGAGCTGTTTTTT. Its protein is CASGGLAANTGELFF.

In its sample, this clonotype was seen many times. The chain links TRBV7-9 to TRBJ2-1; tentative D call: TRBD2 (6 bases). Germline V gene lookup returns CDR1 SEHNR and CDR2 FQNEAQ (reference sequence). Trimming stripped 0 bases from V and 7 bases from J, with 10 bases between. CDR3 length equals 14 residues. This CDR3 is CASSLAGGDNEQFF. The CDR3 DNA follows: TGTGCCAGCAGCTTAGCGGGAGGAGATAATGAGCAGTTCTTC.

In its sample, this clonotype was seen many times. The genes are TRBV27 and TRBJ1-1, with a possible D match to TRBD1 (6 bases). CDR1 MNHEY and CDR2 SMNVEV come from the germline V gene (reference sequence). The CDR3 totals 13 residues. Deletions cut 8 bases from V and 3 bases from J, with 13 bases between. CDR3 DNA sequence: TGTGCCAGCTGGAGACGGGGGCACACTGAAGCTTTCTTT. Protein sequence: CASWRRGHTEAFF.

This clonotype showed up just a few times. The genes are TRBV6-1 and TRBJ1-1; D uncertain. In germline, CDR1 is MNHNS, CDR2 SASEGT. V was pared by 5 bases and J by 3 bases, with 22 bases between. CDR3 length equals 17 residues. The CDR3 DNA reads TGTGCCAGCAGTATATATGACAAACCCCTGGGGTACACTGAAGCTTTCTTT. This sequence encodes CASSIYDKPLGYTEAFF.

The V gene is TRBV3-1, the J gene TRBJ2-5; D remains unclear. V was shortened by 1 base and J by 8 bases, with 14 bases between the two germline ends. This CDR3 has 14 amino acids. Germline lookup yields CDR1 LGHDT and CDR2 YNNKEL (reference sequence). The CDR3 spells CASSQAQAGGTQYF. CDR3 coding DNA: TGTGCCAGCAGCCAAGCTCAGGCAGGTGGAACCCAGTACTTC.

Comments on this clonotype: A read error may be the cause here, since a much bigger clone is one base away. The chain couples TRBV5-1 to TRBJ2-1, with TRBD2 matching 8 bases. In germline, CDR1 is SGHRS, CDR2 YFSETQ. With V trimmed by 2 bases and J by 6 bases, 4 bases remained unmatched. The CDR3 is made up of 14 amino acids. The CDR3 sequence is CASSFSGMRNEQFF. The CDR3 nucleotides are TGCGCCAGCAGCTTTAGCGGGATGCGCAATGAGCAGTTCTTC.